The 22 T cell receptor beta chains reported below all come from one sample, sequenced in a study of early T cells in non-severe SARS-CoV-2 infection. Each CDR3 protein is one row after TCRdb ran MiXCR on the 5' RACE reads. The sample carries 120,000 or so distinct CDR3 sequences, around 12% recorded once. The specimen comprised whole blood, sampled at baseline. All receptors derive from an adult who was a healthcare worker with PCR-confirmed SARS-CoV-2 infection or an uninfected control (not recorded which).

About this clonotype itself: A much larger clonotype is one base distant, so this may be a read error. This sequence joins TRBV5-1 and TRBJ1-4, with D perhaps TRBD1 (5 bases). CDR1 and CDR2 (germline): SGHRS, YFSETQ. The CDR3 consists of 13 residues. CDR3 loop: CAGSPGPNEKLFF. CDR3 sequence (DNA): TGCGCCGGCAGCCCGGGACCGAATGAAAAACTGTTTTTT.

The table lists this clonotype with a few counts. The chain carries TRBV12-3 or TRBV12-4 and TRBJ2-7; TRBD1 matches at 10 bases. With 6 bases clipped from V and 4 bases from J, the junction kept 6 bases outside the gene matches. The CDR3 loop spans 14 amino acids. In DNA form, the CDR3 reads TGTGCCAGCAGGCCAGGGACAGGGGTATACGAGCAGTACTTC. Amino acid sequence: CASRPGTGVYEQYF.

The CDR3: CASRGRGLNQPQHF. CDR3 nucleotide sequence: TGTGCCAGCAGGGGGAGGGGACTGAACCAGCCCCAGCATTTT. The rearrangement uses TRBV12-3 or TRBV12-4 and TRBJ1-5; TRBD1 might be the D (5 bases). V was clipped by 6 bases and J by 7 bases, with 16 bases between them. This CDR3 region has 14 residues.

The chain recombines TRBV20-1 with TRBJ2-7, with D perhaps TRBD2 (6 bases). The CDR3 sequence is 15 residues long. Trimming removed 0 bases at V and 5 bases at J, with 17 bases between. The germline V gene has CDR1 DFQATT and CDR2 SNEGSKA (reference sequence). The CDR3: CSARDLREALDEQYF. The DNA for the CDR3 is TGCAGTGCTAGAGATCTGCGGGAAGCGCTAGACGAGCAGTACTTC.

The genes are TRBV20-1 and TRBJ2-2, with 8 bases lining up with TRBD2. Germline V lookup: CDR1 DFQATT, CDR2 SNEGSKA (reference sequence). CDR3 size: 16 residues. J lost 6 bases, V lost 0 bases, and 9 bases had no gene match. CDR3: CSARDWAGGLAGELFF. CDR3 bases: TGCAGTGCTAGAGATTGGGCGGGAGGTCTGGCCGGGGAGCTGTTTTTT.

This clonotype showed up just a few times. This chain uses TRBV6-4 with TRBJ2-3; unclear D gene. Germline CDR1 MRHNA, CDR2 SNTAGT. Trimming took 5 bases from V and 0 from J, leaving 6 bases between them. The CDR3 spans 13 residues. CDR3 in amino acids: CASSNGSTDTQYF. The CDR3 DNA sequence: TGTGCCAGCAGTAATGGTAGCACAGATACGCAGTATTTT.

A few counts support this clonotype. The V gene is TRBV20-1, the J gene TRBJ1-5; D is perhaps TRBD1 (5 bases). Trimming cost V 6 bases and J 1 base, with 13 bases left between them. CDR1 and CDR2 from the germline V gene are DFQATT and SNEGSKA (reference sequence). The CDR3 is made up of 14 amino acids. CDR3 nucleotides: TGCAGTGCAGAGGGCCGGGGGAGCAATCAGCCCCAGCATTTT. Residues: CSAEGRGSNQPQHF.

This clonotype occurred a few times. V gene TRBV30 combines with J gene TRBJ2-1, with 8 positions matching TRBD2. V trimming: 3 bases; J trimming: 1 base; junction bases outside the gene matches: 20. Germline V CDR1 and CDR2: GTSNPN, SVGIG (reference sequence). The CDR3 has 20 amino acids. The CDR3 loop reads CAWRGEGKRGPKISYNEQFF. In nucleotides, the CDR3 is TGTGCCTGGAGGGGAGAAGGGAAGCGGGGGCCTAAAATTTCCTACAATGAGCAGTTCTTC.

The chain recombines TRBV27 with TRBJ2-3; TRBD2 matches at 9 bases. V shed 7 bases and J 6 bases; nucleotides not matched to a gene: 14. Germline V gene sequence: CDR1 MNHEY, CDR2 SMNVEV (reference sequence). CDR3 length: 16 amino acids. CDR3 in DNA: TGTGCCAGCACATCGCCTGGGGCGGGAGGGTCGGATACGCAGTATTTT. The encoded protein is CASTSPGAGGSDTQYF.

The table lists this clonotype with many counts. The chain has TRBV30 and TRBJ2-5, with 8 nucleotides matching TRBD2. With 3 bases clipped from V and 1 base from J, the junction kept 7 bases outside the gene matches. This CDR3 comprises 15 residues. Germline CDR1 and CDR2: GTSNPN and SVGIG (reference sequence). CDR3 bases: TGTGCCTGGAGCTTCGGCGGGGGGCCCCAAGAGACCCAGTACTTC. Translating gives CAWSFGGGPQETQYF.

This clonotype appeared a few times. The chain has TRBV7-2 and TRBJ1-5; D is undetermined. The V gene's germline CDR1 is SGHTA and CDR2 FQGNSA. V was pared by 1 base and J by 7 bases, with 5 bases between. This CDR3 comprises 12 residues. Here the CDR3 reads CASSLDIQPQHF. DNA for the CDR3: TGTGCCAGCAGCTTAGACATCCAGCCCCAGCATTTT.

The V call is TRBV2, the J call TRBJ1-1; TRBD1 is a possible D gene (5 bases). CDR1 and CDR2 from the germline V gene are SNHLY and FYNNEI. Deletions cut 10 bases from V and 1 base from J, with 16 bases between. The CDR3 has 14 residues. The CDR3 nucleotides read TGTGCCACTTCTATGGAGGGGCCGAACACTGAAGCTTTCTTT. Encoded protein: CATSMEGPNTEAFF. Full variable domain (remainder filled in from reference TRBV2 and TRBJ1-1): EPEVTQTPSHQVTQMGQEVILRCVPISNHLYFYWYRQILGQKVEFLVSFYNNEISEKSEIFDDQFSVERPDGSNFTLKIRSTKLEDSAMYFCATSMEGPNTEAFFGQGTRLTVV.

CDR3 DNA sequence: TGCGCCAGCAGCATAAACACTGAAGCTTTCTTT. It codes for CASSINTEAFF. This rearrangement joins TRBV5-1 to TRBJ1-1; D call uncertain. The CDR3 spans 11 residues. Between the trimmed V and J ends, which lost 4 bases and 2 bases, there was a span of 3 bases. Germline lookup yields CDR1 SGHRS and CDR2 YFSETQ.

The chain couples TRBV6-4 to TRBJ1-1, with D unclear. Germline V lookup: CDR1 MRHNA, CDR2 SNTAGT. The ends were cut back, 4 bases at V and 0 bases at J, with 6 bases in the middle. The CDR3 covers 13 residues. In DNA form, the CDR3 reads TGTGCCAGCAGTGTTCACTTGAACACTGAAGCTTTCTTT. This translates into CASSVHLNTEAFF.

The chain has TRBV2 and TRBJ1-2; D is uncertain. Per germline, CDR1 SNHLY and CDR2 FYNNEI. Trimming took 7 bases from V and 6 from J, leaving 15 bases between them. The CDR3 length is 13 residues. The chain's CDR3 is CASKPLSGDGYTF. In DNA form, the CDR3 reads TGTGCCAGCAAGCCGCTCTCGGGAGATGGCTACACCTTC. Supplemented by reference TRBV2 and TRBJ1-2, the full variable domain reads EPEVTQTPSHQVTQMGQEVILRCVPISNHLYFYWYRQILGQKVEFLVSFYNNEISEKSEIFDDQFSVERPDGSNFTLKIRSTKLEDSAMYFCASKPLSGDGYTFGSGTRLTVV.

Only a few counts were recorded for this clonotype. At one boundary the junction diverges from the germline segment, which might be a read error. The chain uses TRBV20-1 and TRBJ1-1, with 8 positions matching TRBD1. Germline V gene data show CDR1 as DFQATT and CDR2 as SNEGSKA (reference sequence). The CDR3 contains 14 residues. For the CDR3, the DNA is TGCAGTGCTAGTATGGAAGGACAGGGCGCTGAAGCCTTCTTT. Translated: CSASMEGQGAEAFF.

The chain links TRBV2 to TRBJ2-1; D is perhaps TRBD1 (6 bases). Between the trimmed V and J ends, which lost 6 bases and 8 bases, there was a span of 20 bases. Germline V lookup: CDR1 SNHLY, CDR2 FYNNEI. The CDR3 loop spans 15 amino acids. CDR3 sequence: CASRGVFDRPDEQFF. In nucleotides, the CDR3 is TGTGCCAGCAGGGGAGTATTCGACAGGCCCGATGAGCAGTTCTTC.

This clonotype has at least ten counts. This chain connects TRBV20-1 to TRBJ1-6; maybe TRBD1 (5 bases). This CDR3 region has 14 residues. Trimming cost V 6 bases and J 12 bases, with 21 bases left between them. CDR1 is DFQATT, CDR2 SNEGSKA, per germline (reference sequence). The CDR3 is CSARPRTRLVPLHF. DNA of the CDR3: TGCAGTGCCAGACCCCGGACACGTTTAGTACCCCTCCACTTT.

This chain uses TRBV10-3 with TRBJ2-3; 8 positions match TRBD2. CDR1 is ENHRY, CDR2 SYGVKD, per germline. V lost 6 bases, J lost 0 bases, and 5 bases stayed unmatched. The CDR3 spans 15 residues. DNA of the CDR3: TGTGCCATCAGGCCGGGACTAGGGAGCACAGATACGCAGTATTTT. Amino acids: CAIRPGLGSTDTQYF.

V gene TRBV9 combines with J gene TRBJ2-7, with a weak D call TRBD1 (5 bases). Deletions cut 0 bases from V and 3 bases from J, with 7 bases between. CDR3 size: 13 residues. The germline V gene encodes CDR1 SGDLS and CDR2 YYNGEE. DNA for the CDR3: TGTGCCAGCAGCGTAGTAGACAGCTACGAGCAGTACTTC. Translation gives CASSVVDSYEQYF.

V usage is TRBV4-1 and J usage is TRBJ2-3; D is unresolved. Per the germline V gene, CDR1 is MGHRA and CDR2 is YSYEKL. The V gene lost 0 bases and the J gene lost 1 base, with 8 bases spanning the gap. This CDR3 spans 15 amino acids. CDR3 in DNA: TGCGCCAGCAGCCAAGAACCAGGACGCACAGATACGCAGTATTTT. It encodes CASSQEPGRTDTQYF.

This clonotype came up once. The V gene is TRBV6-5, the J gene TRBJ2-7; 7 nucleotides match TRBD2. Germline values: CDR1 MNHEY, CDR2 SVGAGI. This CDR3 spans 17 amino acids. V lost 2 bases to trimming and J lost 3 bases; unmatched junction nucleotides: 13. DNA of the CDR3: TGTGCCAGCAGTTACCGCGGGGAGCGGGGAACGATCTACGAGCAGTACTTC. This codes for CASSYRGERGTIYEQYF.